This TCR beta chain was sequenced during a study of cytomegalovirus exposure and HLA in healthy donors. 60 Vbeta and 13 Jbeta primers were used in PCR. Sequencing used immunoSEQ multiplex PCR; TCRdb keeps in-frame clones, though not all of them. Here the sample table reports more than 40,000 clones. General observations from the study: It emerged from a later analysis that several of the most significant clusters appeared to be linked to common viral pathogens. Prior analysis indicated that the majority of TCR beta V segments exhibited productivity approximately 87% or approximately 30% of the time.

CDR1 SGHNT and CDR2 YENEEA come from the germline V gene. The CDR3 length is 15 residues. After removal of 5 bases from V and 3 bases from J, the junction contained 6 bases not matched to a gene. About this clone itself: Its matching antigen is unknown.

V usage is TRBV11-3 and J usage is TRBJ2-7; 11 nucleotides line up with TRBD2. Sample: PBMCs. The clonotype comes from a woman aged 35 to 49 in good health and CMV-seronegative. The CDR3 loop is CASSPRLAGFYEQYF. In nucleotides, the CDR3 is TGTGCCAGCAGCCCACGACTAGCGGGGTTCTACGAGCAGTACTTC.